Described below is a single T cell receptor beta chain sequence and its context. These data originate in a study of PD-1 blockade in classical Hodgkin lymphoma. All patients experienced relapse after autologous stem cell transplantation, and brentuximab vedotin exposure was variable. Purification of CD4+ T cells from thawed PBMCs was achieved by magnetic negative selection. Trimming at V came to 3 bases and at J to 0 bases, leaving 9 bases not matched to a gene. This CDR3 comprises 18 residues. CDR1 is ENHRY, CDR2 SYGVKD, per germline. Clones were read by immunoSEQ multiplex PCR, and TCRdb kept only the in-frame ones, dropping some. The sample gives tens of thousands of clones, about nine tenths of which show up once; over 0.2% is in the top ten.

The chain is built from TRBV10-3 and TRBJ2-3; TRBD1 aligns across 10 bases. Sequencing used CD4+ T cells from blood, obtained at baseline. The receptor was isolated from a human donor with classical Hodgkin lymphoma. The CDR3 DNA reads TGTGCCATCAGTGACCCGAACCGACAGGGGGCAAGCACAGATACGCAGTATTTT. Amino acid sequence: CAISDPNRQGASTDTQYF.